This T cell receptor beta chain was captured by sequencing in a study of PD-1 blockade in classical Hodgkin lymphoma. Whole-study findings and limits: Complete responders started with a diversity level that resembled newly diagnosed patients at baseline. Relapsed/refractory patients reportedly had the lowest baseline TCR diversity, below newly diagnosed patients, who were below healthy donors. Those patients who began receiving nivolumab less than 1 year after ASCT had lower diversity, and they were excluded. While CD8+ TCR diversity did not rise significantly by C4D1, CD4+ TCR diversity did.

About this clone: As yet, its antigen is unknown.

Every one of the patients relapsed after autologous stem cell transplantation (brentuximab vedotin exposure was variable). The CDR3 sequence is 15 residues long. CDR1 MDHEN and CDR2 SYDVKM come from the germline V gene. V was pared by 1 base and J by 6 bases, with 6 bases of the junction left unmatched. Data came from immunoSEQ multiplex PCR; TCRdb stores just in-frame clones and leaves some out. The sample lists roughly 41,000 clones, around 90% occurring once. The sample here was peripheral blood mononuclear cells (PBMCs), taken before the second cycle of nivolumab. The origin of this receptor is a human donor with classical Hodgkin lymphoma. The chain carries TRBV28 and TRBJ1-5; 7 nucleotides agree with TRBD1. The CDR3 region is CASSLYRGKGQPQHF. CDR3 bases: TGTGCCAGCAGTTTATACAGGGGTAAGGGTCAGCCCCAGCATTTT.